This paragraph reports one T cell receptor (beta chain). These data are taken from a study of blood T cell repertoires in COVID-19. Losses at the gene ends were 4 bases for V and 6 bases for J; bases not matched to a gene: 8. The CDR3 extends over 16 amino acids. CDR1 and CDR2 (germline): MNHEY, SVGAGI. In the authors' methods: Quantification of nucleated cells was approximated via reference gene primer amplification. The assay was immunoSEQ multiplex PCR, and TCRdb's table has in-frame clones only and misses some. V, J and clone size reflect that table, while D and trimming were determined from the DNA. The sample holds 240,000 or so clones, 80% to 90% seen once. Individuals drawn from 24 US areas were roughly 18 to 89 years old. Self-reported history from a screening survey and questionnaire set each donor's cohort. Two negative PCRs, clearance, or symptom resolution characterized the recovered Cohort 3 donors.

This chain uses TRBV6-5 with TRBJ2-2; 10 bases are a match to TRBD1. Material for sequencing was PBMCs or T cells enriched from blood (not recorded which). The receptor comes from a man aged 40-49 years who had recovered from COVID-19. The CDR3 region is CASSSGTGASSGELFF. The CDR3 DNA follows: TGTGCCAGCAGTTCCGGGACAGGGGCTAGTTCCGGGGAGCTGTTTTTT.